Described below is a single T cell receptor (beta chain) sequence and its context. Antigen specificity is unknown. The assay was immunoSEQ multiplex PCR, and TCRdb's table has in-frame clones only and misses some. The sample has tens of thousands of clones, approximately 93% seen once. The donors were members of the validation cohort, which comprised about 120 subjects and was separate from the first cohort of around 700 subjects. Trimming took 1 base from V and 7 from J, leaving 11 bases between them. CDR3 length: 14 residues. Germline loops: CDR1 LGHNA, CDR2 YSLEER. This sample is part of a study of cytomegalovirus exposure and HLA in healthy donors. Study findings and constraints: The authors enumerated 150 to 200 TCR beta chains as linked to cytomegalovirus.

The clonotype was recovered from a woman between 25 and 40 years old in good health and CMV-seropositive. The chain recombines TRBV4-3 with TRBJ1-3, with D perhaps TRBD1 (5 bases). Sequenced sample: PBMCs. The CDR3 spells CASSQGPGGNTIYF. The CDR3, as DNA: TGCGCCAGCAGCCAAGGCCCCGGGGGGAACACCATATATTTT.